The rows below give T cell receptor beta chains drawn from one sample of a study of T cell repertoires in cytomegalovirus infection. TCRdb re-called the reads through MiXCR, storing one row per CDR3 protein. The sample has about 300,000 distinct CDR3 sequences, roughly a tenth seen once; the top ten hold approximately 2.4%. The sequenced sample was PBMCs. The receptor set was obtained from a human donor in good health (CMV status not recorded). Some clones in this sample may be carry-over from other donors' samples. CDR3s leave out the opening cysteine and the closing phenylalanine or tryptophan.

CDR3 protein,CDR3 length,V gene
SARDGRLAGAYNEQF,15,TRBV20-1
ASSLIGQGLDTQY,13,TRBV5-1
ASSLGDGIYGYT,12,TRBV28
ASSQEENTQY,10,TRBV3-1
ASSPWQDQETQY,12,TRBV19
ASSTLEGTHEQF,12,TRBV18
ASSRNLYNEQF,11,TRBV7-2
SAQGQNTQY,9,TRBV20-1
SAGTGRNTGELF,12,TRBV20-1
ASSYSWEETQY,11,TRBV6-6
ASSQDWNPFNTGELF,15,TRBV4-1
ASSPRDGSNYGYT,13,TRBV7-8
ASRRGLAGNSSAKDTQY,17,TRBV7-6
ASFQGASNYGYT,12,TRBV28
SVEGVTVETEAF,12,TRBV29-1
SARGLAGGLETQY,13,TRBV20-1
ASSQDQGVGQGASGANVLT,19,TRBV4-3
ASREGRNTEAF,11,TRBV11-1
ASSPRALPGSYEQY,14,TRBV12-3/TRBV12-4
ASSLAGTGVTNEKLF,15,TRBV7-2
ASMPRLQGNTEAF,13,TRBV4-1
ASSSPEKLNYGYT,13,TRBV7-2
ASSSMTLDTQY,11,TRBV7-2
ASRNRDSYTGELF,13,TRBV2